This T cell receptor (beta chain) was sequenced for a study of cytomegalovirus exposure and HLA in healthy donors (TCRdb year 2017). Turning to the overall study: According to an earlier analysis of a few hundred of the donors, some 170 million T cells yielded 95 million to 140 million unique TCR beta sequences and about 300 Gb of sequence data. In the later analysis, no new phenotypic data were used to find candidate immune exposures; instead, reliance was placed on TCR beta sequences and their occurrence across donors. All discovery cohort repertoires had been generated on a single sequencing platform. Donor age, sex, ethnicity and CMV serostatus were compiled together with the repertoire data. A later analysis re-analyzed previously published TCR beta repertoires from 650 to 800 donors and added high-resolution HLA genotyping to study TCR occurrence patterns. An early release covering about 600 HLA-typed donors comprised about 300 gigabases of sequencing data and tens of millions of unique TCR sequences. Because of strong linkage in the cohort, five DR-DQ haplotypes were treated as single units for association and clustering. Typing coverage varied by locus: about 629-630 donors for A, B, C, DRB1 and DQB1; approximately 560 for DQA1; around 570 for DPA1; fewer than 480 for DPB1. The study used immunosequencing to profile the T cell repertoires of 666 subjects and linked those repertoires to cytomegalovirus serostatus. To predict cytomegalovirus infection status, the study combined high-throughput TCR immunosequencing, statistical association of individual TCRs with disease status, and machine learning. HLA typing included class I and class II loci at four-digit resolution. Along with the roughly 700-subject first cohort, a separate validation cohort of over a hundred different subjects was used. Among several hundred genotyped donors of the cohort, an average of around 220,000 unique TCR beta nucleotide sequences was sequenced per donor, of which about 19% were non-productive. A later genetic analysis took genome-wide SNP genotypes for about three fifths of the 666 donors and used that subset as a discovery cohort. The study aimed to test whether cataloging public T cell receptors could reveal signatures of past pathogen exposure. An earlier analysis of around 580 of the donors used high-throughput TCR beta sequencing to judge whether each TCR beta V gene segment behaved as functional or pseudogenic. Of the roughly 430 genotyped donors, approximately 82% fell in the genetic ancestry cluster associated with self-reported Caucasian donors.

The research as a whole found: A further reported finding was that TCR beta sequences accurately predicted the HLA-A and HLA-B alleles for most subjects in the first cohort. V-gene and J-gene trimming of TCR beta chains was associated with a missense DCLRE1C variant in a later genetic analysis, and the association was replicated in an independent cohort. In a later analysis, several top co-occurrence clusters were reported to appear linked to parvovirus B19, influenza, CMV and Epstein-Barr virus. In a later genetic analysis, fewer N-insertions in productive TCRs were reported among donors in an Asian-associated ancestry cluster than the roughly 640-donor mean. Because counts were too low, about 18 rarely observed V segments, including chromosome 9 orphons, were left out of the earlier analysis of over 550 of the donors. The 87-base-pair reads could not distinguish some IMGT-functional V segments, including TRBV6-2 and TRBV6-3, so those segments were excluded. Most CMV-associated TCR beta chains appeared to be HLA-restricted in a later analysis, and the HLA associations seemed to be driven largely by CMV exposure. A cluster of highly shared sequence variants was judged likely to represent a technical artifact of the sequencing pipeline. When HLA alleles, especially DR and DQ, strongly co-occurred, TCR associations were difficult to assign to individual alleles. A later analysis found that TCR association rates varied across HLA loci, with DRB1 alleles showing the most associated TCRs and HLA-C alleles the fewest. In the study, approximately 160 TCR beta chains were listed as associated with cytomegalovirus. Because some donors lacked HLA typing at each locus, the association tests relied only on the typed subset. The cohort was sequenced for TCR beta chains only, and without alpha or paired-chain data the features that could be detected were limited. Cytomegalovirus status was reported to be diagnosed by the classifier with high specificity and sensitivity in both the original and validation cohorts. A later analysis associated about 18,000 TCR beta sequences with specific HLA alleles at a false discovery rate of 0.05. In an earlier analysis of approximately 600 of the donors, most TCR beta V segments were observed in productive rearrangements about 87% or about 30% of the time, broadly matching IMGT annotations. A few of the identified cytomegalovirus-associated TCR beta chains were confirmed in vitro to be specific for cytomegalovirus antigens. Compared with equally common non-associated chains, HLA-associated TCR beta chains in a later analysis were more clonally expanded and had lower generation probabilities. Across donors, most TCR sequences were observed very rarely, whereas some public TCRs were present in many individuals. CMV serostatus was the only immune exposure information available for the cohort. The authors suggested that the approach could potentially be extended to other disease states and immunological phenotypes. Presence/absence analyses assumed roughly uniform sequencing depth across donors, an assumption that may not hold. Correlated functional status among segregating V segments might be attributable to linkage disequilibrium, but an unknown experimental factor could not be ruled out.

Libraries were built with the immunoSEQ multiplex PCR assay. For the multiplex PCR, a mixture combining 60 forward primers for TCR Vbeta segments and 13 reverse primers for TCR Jbeta segments was used. The CDR3 region of rearranged TCR beta genes was amplified from genomic DNA by a multiplex PCR assay. The Illumina HiSeq System was used to sequence the amplified TCR beta libraries as 87-base-pair reads. The source study handled its data this way. A later analysis counted 65 million to 90 million unique TCR beta chains across the 550 to 700 repertoires, and around 9.9 million of these chains were shared by at least two donors. Raw reads were error-corrected and collapsed into unique sequences by a nearest-neighbor algorithm in which closely related sequences were merged to remove PCR and sequencing errors. V, D and J gene segments were assigned by aligning CDR3 sequences to IMGT reference sequences. Each retained sequence needed at least a six-nucleotide match to both a V gene segment and a J gene segment. A rearrangement counted as productive if the CDR3 had no stop codons and remained in frame with V and J, and every other rearrangement counted as non-productive. CDR3 was defined according to IMGT convention as the region running from the second conserved V-encoded cysteine to the conserved J-encoded phenylalanine. The earlier analysis of about 590 of the donors excluded sequences that lacked an unambiguous match to a single V gene segment. In an earlier analysis of some 590 of the donors, V segments were called functional above 56.7% productive rearrangements and were called segregating when the between-donor standard deviation exceeded 5%. A statistical classification framework was built to diagnose cytomegalovirus status from the catalog of TCR beta chain sequences. In a later analysis, TCR nucleotide sequences were compared against IMGT/GENE-DB human TR gene sequences so that V and J genes could be assigned. Using the TCRdist pipeline, a later analysis assigned CDR3 sequences along with most-parsimonious VDJ recombination scenarios. In a later analysis, every TCR beta chain was defined by the combination of its CDR3 amino acid sequence and its V-gene family, and reads without a unique V-gene family were dropped. A later analysis removed 592 highly shared, low-generation-probability nucleotide sequences to deal with suspected cross-contamination and a sequencing artifact. In a later analysis, a clonal expansion index for each public chain was calculated from normalized within-repertoire ranks of inferred template counts. A later analysis computed generation probabilities with a VDJ recombination model fitted to out-of-frame rearrangements, and checked the results against IGoR. In a later analysis, TCR-TCR, TCR-HLA and TCR-CMV co-occurrence was scored with hypergeometric tests, and a repertoire-size bias correction was applied to TCR pairs. A later analysis estimated false discovery rates by permuting HLA or CMV assignments 20 times. A later analysis grouped co-occurring TCRs with DBSCAN, adding TCRdist sequence similarity when clustering within HLA-allele-positive subsets. For co-occurrence clustering, repertoires with fewer than 30,000 or more than 120,000 public chains were excluded, along with five repertoires with anomalous nucleotide sharing. TCRdb obtained this table from immuneACCESS and retained in-frame rearrangements with V and J assigned. These tables miss some clones; where compared with another copy, unresolved V genes account for less than half of the shortfall, and the remainder is unexplained. The V and J calls and clone size were taken over from that table, and D and trimming were inferred from the DNA. Counted in this sample were roughly 100,000 clones; approximately 72% of them appeared once. The ten largest clones take up about 3.5% of the sample.

This clone was observed a single time. Its antigen is unknown. Base quality data are lacking; no much larger clone is found one base away. The cohort was made up of under 800 healthy bone marrow donors. Cohort members were all nominally healthy when sampled, although unrecorded immune exposures were likely present. The donor was CMV seronegative and belonged to the group of several hundred seronegative cohort members. A peripheral blood sample was collected from each donor, and TCR beta sequencing was performed on peripheral blood mononuclear cells. The Qiagen DNeasy Blood Extraction Kit was used to extract genomic DNA from the blood cell samples. Taken from the germline V gene, the CDR1 and CDR2 loops are MDHEN and SYDVKM. The CDR3 runs 14 residues from the cysteine to the phenylalanine. Here the CDR3 DNA is all that survives: 42 bases in frame from base 1. Trimming at the junction amounts to 2 bases on V and 9 bases on J, and the germline ends lie 11 bases apart.

The sequence joins TRBV28 to TRBJ1-6; the D segment could be TRBD1, given 5 matching bases. The sequence came from a woman aged 45 to 65 in good health and CMV-seronegative. The sample was PBMCs. DNA sequence: TGTGCCAGCAGTTTACGAATAAGGGGTTCACCCCTCCACTTT. Its coded protein is CASSLRIRGSPLHF.